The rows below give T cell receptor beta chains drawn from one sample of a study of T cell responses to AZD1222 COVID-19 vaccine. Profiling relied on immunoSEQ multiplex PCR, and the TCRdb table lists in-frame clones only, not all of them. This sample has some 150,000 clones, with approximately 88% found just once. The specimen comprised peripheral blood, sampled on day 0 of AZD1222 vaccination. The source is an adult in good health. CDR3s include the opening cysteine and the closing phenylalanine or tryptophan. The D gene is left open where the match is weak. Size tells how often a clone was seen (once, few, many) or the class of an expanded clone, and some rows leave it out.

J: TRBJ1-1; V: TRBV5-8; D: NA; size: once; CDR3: CASSFSLGAASNTEAFF; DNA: TGTGCCAGCAGCTTTAGTTTGGGGGCAGCCAGCAACACTGAAGCTTTCTTT
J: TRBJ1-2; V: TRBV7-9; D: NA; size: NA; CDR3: CASSLEQGGGYTF; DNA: TGTGCCAGCAGCTTAGAGCAGGGAGGGGGCTACACCTTC
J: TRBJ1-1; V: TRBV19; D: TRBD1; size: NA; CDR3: CASRNRGYEAFF; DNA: TGTGCCAGTAGAAACAGGGGATATGAAGCTTTCTTT
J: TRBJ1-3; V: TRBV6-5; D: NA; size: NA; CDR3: CASRVGNTIYF; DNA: TGTGCCAGCAGGGTGGGAAACACCATATATTTT
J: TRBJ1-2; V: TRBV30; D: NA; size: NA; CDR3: CAWSKRRDGYTF; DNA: TGTGCCTGGTCGAAGCGGCGGGATGGCTACACCTTC
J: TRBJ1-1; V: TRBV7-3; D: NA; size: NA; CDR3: CASSSQGREMNTEAFF; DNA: TGTGCCAGCAGCTCCCAGGGTAGGGAAATGAACACTGAAGCTTTCTTT
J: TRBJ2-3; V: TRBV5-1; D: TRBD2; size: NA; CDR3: CASSFSLAGGTDTQYF; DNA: TGCGCCAGCAGCTTTTCGCTAGCGGGGGGCACAGATACGCAGTATTTT
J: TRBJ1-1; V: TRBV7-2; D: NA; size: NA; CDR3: CASSFASGEVEAFF; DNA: TGTGCCAGCAGCTTTGCGAGCGGTGAGGTTGAAGCTTTCTTT
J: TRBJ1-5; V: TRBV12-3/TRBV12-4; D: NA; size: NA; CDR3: CASTGSNQPQHF; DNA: TGTGCCAGCACAGGGAGCAATCAGCCCCAGCATTTT
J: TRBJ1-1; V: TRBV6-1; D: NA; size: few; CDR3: CASSEGSWGNTEAFF; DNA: TGTGCCAGCAGTGAAGGGTCGTGGGGGAACACTGAAGCTTTCTTT
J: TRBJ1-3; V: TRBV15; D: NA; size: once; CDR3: CATSRDGLWANTIYF; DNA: TGTGCCACCAGCAGAGACGGACTGTGGGCTAACACCATATATTTT
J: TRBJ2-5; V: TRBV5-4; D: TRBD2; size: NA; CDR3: CASSLGPAGGLKTQYF; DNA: TGTGCCAGCAGCTTGGGGCCTGCGGGGGGGCTAAAGACCCAGTACTTC
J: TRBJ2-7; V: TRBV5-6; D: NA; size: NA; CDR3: CASIHKESSYEQYF; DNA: TGTGCCAGCATCCACAAAGAGAGCTCCTACGAGCAGTACTTC
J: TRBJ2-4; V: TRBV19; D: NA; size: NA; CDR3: CASSRTGSGGGRYF; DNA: TGTGCCAGTAGTCGTACAGGGAGTGGGGGAGGACGATACTTC
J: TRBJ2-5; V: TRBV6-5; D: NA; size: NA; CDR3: CASSYQMGLETQYF; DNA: TGTGCCAGCAGTTACCAAATGGGATTAGAGACCCAGTACTTC
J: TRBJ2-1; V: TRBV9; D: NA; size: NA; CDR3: CASSVRSGSNEQFF; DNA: TGTGCCAGCAGCGTCCGTAGCGGCTCTAATGAGCAGTTCTTC